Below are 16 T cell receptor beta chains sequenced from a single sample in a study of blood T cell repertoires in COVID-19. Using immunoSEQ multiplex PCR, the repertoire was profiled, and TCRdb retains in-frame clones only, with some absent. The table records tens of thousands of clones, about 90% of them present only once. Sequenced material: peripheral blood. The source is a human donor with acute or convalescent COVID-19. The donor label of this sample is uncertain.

CDR3 sequence: CASSYQIADSTDTQYF. The CDR3 nucleotides are TGTGCCAGCAGTTACCAGATCGCGGATAGCACAGATACGCAGTATTTT. V usage is TRBV6-5 and J usage is TRBJ2-3; no definite D call. The V end lost 2 bases, the J end lost 0 bases, and 12 bases lay between the germline ends. This CDR3 is 16 amino acids long. Germline V gives CDR1 MNHEY, CDR2 SVGAGI.

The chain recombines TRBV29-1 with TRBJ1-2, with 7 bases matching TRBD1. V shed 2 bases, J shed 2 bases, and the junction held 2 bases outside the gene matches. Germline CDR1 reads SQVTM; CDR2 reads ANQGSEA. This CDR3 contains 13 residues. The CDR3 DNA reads TGCAGCGTTGAAAAGGGGGCAAACTATGGCTACACCTTC. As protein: CSVEKGANYGYTF. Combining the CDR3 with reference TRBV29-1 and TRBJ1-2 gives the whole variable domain SAVISQKPSRDICQRGTSLTIQCQVDSQVTMMFWYRQQPGQSLTLIATANQGSEATYESGFVIDKFPISRPNLTFSTLTVSNMSPEDSSIYLCSVEKGANYGYTFGSGTRLTVV.

This chain's CDR3 is CASSDGRLNEQFF. In DNA form, the CDR3 reads TGTGCCAGCTCCGACGGGAGGCTCAATGAGCAGTTCTTC. The genes are TRBV6-5 and TRBJ2-1, with 7 bases aligning to TRBD2. Germline-derived CDR1 and CDR2 are MNHEY and SVGAGI. This CDR3 has 13 amino acids. V was pared by 8 bases and J by 6 bases, with 7 bases of the junction left unmatched.

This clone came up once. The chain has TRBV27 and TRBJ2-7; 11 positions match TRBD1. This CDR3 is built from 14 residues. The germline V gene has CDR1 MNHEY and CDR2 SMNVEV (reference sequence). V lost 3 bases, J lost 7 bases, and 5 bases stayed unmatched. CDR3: CASSFGQGAGEQYF. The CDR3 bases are TGTGCCAGCAGTTTCGGACAGGGGGCAGGGGAGCAGTACTTC.

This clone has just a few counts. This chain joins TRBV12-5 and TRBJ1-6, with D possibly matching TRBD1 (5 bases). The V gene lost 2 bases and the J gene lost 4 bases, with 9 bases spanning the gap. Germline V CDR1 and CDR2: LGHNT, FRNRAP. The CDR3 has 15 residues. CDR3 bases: TGTGCTAGTGGTTTGACCCGGGGGTATAATTCACCCCTCCACTTT. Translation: CASGLTRGYNSPLHF.

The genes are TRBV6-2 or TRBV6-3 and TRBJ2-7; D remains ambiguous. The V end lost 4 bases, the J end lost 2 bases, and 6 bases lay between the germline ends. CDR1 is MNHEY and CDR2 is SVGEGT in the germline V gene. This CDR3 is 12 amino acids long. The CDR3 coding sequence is TGTGCCAGCAGTTCCCTTACCTACGAGCAGTACTTC. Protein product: CASSSLTYEQYF.

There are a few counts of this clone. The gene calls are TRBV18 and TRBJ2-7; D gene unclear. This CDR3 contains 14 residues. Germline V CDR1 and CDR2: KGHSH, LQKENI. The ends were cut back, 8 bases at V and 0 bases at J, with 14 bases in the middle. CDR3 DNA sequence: TGTGCCAGCGCCCACAGTATAACCTCCTACGAGCAGTACTTC. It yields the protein CASAHSITSYEQYF. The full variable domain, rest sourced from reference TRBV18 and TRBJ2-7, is NAGVMQNPRHLVRRRGQEARLRCSPMKGHSHVYWYRQLPEEGLKFMVYLQKENIIDESGMPKERFSAEFPKEGPSILRIQQVVRGDSAAYFCASAHSITSYEQYFGPGTRLTVT.

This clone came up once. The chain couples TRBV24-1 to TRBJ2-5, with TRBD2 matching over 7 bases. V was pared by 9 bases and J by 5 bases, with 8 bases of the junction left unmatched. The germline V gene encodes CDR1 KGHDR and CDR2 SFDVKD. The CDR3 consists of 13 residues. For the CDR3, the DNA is TGTGCCACCTCATGGGGGGGGACCGAGACCCAGTACTTC. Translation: CATSWGGTETQYF.

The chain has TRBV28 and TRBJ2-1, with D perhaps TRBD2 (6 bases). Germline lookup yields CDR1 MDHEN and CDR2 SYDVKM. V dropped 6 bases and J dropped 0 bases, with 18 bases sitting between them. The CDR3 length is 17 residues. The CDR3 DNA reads TGTGCCAGCAGCCTTACGGGACTCCAGAGCTCCTACAATGAGCAGTTCTTC. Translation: CASSLTGLQSSYNEQFF.

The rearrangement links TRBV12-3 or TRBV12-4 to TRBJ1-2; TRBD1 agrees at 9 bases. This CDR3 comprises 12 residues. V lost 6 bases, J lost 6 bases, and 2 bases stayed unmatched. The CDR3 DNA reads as TGTGCCAGCAGGCGGGACAGGGATGGCTACACCTTC. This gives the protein CASRRDRDGYTF.

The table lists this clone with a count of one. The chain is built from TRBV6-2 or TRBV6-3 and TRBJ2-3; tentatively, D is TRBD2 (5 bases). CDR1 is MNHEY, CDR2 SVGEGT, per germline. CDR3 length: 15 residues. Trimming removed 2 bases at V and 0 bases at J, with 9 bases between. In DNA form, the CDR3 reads TGTGCCAGCAGTTACGATCGGACTAGCACAGATACGCAGTATTTT. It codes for CASSYDRTSTDTQYF.

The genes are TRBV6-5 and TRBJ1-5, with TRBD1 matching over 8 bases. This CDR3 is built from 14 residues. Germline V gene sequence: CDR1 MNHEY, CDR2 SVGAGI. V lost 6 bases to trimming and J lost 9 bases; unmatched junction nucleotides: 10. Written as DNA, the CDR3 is TGTGCCAGCAGGGGTACAGGGGGAAGTCGGCCCCAGCATTTT. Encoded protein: CASRGTGGSRPQHF.

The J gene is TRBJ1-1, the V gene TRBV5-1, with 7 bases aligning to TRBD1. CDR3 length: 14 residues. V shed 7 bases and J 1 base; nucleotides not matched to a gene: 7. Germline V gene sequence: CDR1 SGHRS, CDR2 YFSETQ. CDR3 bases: TGCGCCAGCTCAGGGGGTCATGGGAACACTGAAGCTTTCTTT. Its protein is CASSGGHGNTEAFF.

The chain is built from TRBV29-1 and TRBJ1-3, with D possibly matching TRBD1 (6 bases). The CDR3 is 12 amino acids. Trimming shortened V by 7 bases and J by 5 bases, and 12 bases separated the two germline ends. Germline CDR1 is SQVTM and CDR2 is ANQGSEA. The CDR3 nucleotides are TGCAGCGGAGTGGACAGCAGAAACACCATATATTTT. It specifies CSGVDSRNTIYF.

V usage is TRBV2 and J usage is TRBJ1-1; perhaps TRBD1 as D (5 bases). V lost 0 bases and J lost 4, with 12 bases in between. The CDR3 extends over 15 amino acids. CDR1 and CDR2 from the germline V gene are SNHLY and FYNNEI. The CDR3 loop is CASSEAGGIGTEAFF. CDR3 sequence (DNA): TGTGCCAGCAGTGAAGCCGGGGGTATAGGCACTGAAGCTTTCTTT.

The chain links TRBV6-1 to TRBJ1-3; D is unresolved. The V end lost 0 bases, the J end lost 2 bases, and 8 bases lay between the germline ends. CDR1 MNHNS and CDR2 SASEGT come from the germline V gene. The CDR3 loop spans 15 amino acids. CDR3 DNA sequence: TGTGCCAGCAGTGAAGCAGCTTTTACTGGAAACACCATATATTTT. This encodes CASSEAAFTGNTIYF.